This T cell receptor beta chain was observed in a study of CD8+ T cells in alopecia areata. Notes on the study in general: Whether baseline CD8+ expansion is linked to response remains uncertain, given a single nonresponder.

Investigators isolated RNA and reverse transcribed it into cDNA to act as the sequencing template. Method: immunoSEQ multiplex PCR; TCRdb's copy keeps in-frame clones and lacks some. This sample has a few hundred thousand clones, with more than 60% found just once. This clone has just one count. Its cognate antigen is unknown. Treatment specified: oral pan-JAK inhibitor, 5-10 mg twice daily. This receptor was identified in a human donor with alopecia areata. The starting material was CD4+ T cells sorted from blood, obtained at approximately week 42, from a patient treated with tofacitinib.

The CDR3 here is CASSLGQGKEEQYF. The CDR3 region has the DNA TGCGCCAGCAGCTTGGGACAGGGAAAGGAGGAGCAGTACTTC. The rearrangement links TRBV5-1 to TRBJ2-7; the match to TRBD1 covers 7 bases. Germline V gives CDR1 SGHRS, CDR2 YFSETQ. The V gene end was trimmed by 0 bases and the J gene end by 7 bases; junction bases not matched to a gene: 7. The CDR3 consists of 14 residues. Full variable domain (remainder filled in from reference TRBV5-1 and TRBJ2-7): KAGVTQTPRYLIKTRGQQVTLSCSPISGHRSVSWYQQTPGQGLQFLFEYFSETQRNKGNFPGRFSGRQFSNSRSEMNVSTLELGDSALYLCASSLGQGKEEQYFGPGTRLTVT.